This T cell receptor beta chain was obtained from a study of blood T cell repertoires in COVID-19 (dated by TCRdb to the early 2020s). Broadly, across the study: Samples covering the acute and convalescent phases of COVID-19 were provided by collaborators in the United States, Italy and Spain. The prospective study material was composed of cDNA or gDNA derived from T cells, B-cell-depleted T cells, or PBMCs. Deeply sampled blood TCRbeta repertoires from subjects exposed to, actively infected with, or recovered from COVID-19 were included in the dataset. A freely available public database, intended as a resource for researchers studying the immune response to SARS-CoV-2, is where the repertoires were released. Samples were obtained from the ongoing ImmuneRACE study (first 160 participants) and from 1,254 subjects provided by 6 global collaborators. A de-identified subject ID, COVID-19 status, age in years and sex were almost always included in the sample metadata. HLA class I and class II types, where available, came from metadata supplied by the sample provider rather than from assay-based typing. Study-wide conclusions, independent of this receptor: The amount of clinical and demographic metadata varied by source and participant and was provided uncurated.

Whole blood was collected in K2EDTA tubes by collaborating institutions according to the institutions' own protocols. For TCRbeta analysis, collaborators shipped samples as frozen whole blood, isolated PBMCs, or DNA extracted from either of those sample types. With regard to this clone: Its antigen specificity is not known. Per-base quality was not reported, and no clone a single base away is much larger than it.

The germline V gene gives CDR1 as SQVTM and CDR2 as ANQGSEA. The CDR3 runs 12 amino acids, cysteine and phenylalanine included. The sequence is cut down to CDR3 DNA, 36 bases in frame from base 1. The junction shows trimming of 4 bases on V and 6 bases on J, plus 13 bases between the germline ends. The immunoSEQ Assay, a bias-controlled multiplex PCR, was used to amplify TCRbeta CDR3 regions from genomic DNA. Processing in the source paper ran as follows. The number of nucleated cells in each sample was estimated by amplification of reference gene primers within the assay. To quantify the absolute abundance of each unique TCRbeta CDR3 rearrangement, sequence reads were collapsed and filtered. For each sample, productive Simpson clonality was calculated as the square root of Simpson's diversity index over productive rearrangements. The table comes from immuneACCESS by way of TCRdb, which keeps in-frame sequences with V and J called. Part of the clones is missing from these tables; in studies checked, under half for an unresolved V gene and the rest for unknown reasons. V, J and clone size derive from that table, while D and trimming were established from the DNA sequence. For this sample there are some 80,000 clones; roughly four fifths appear just once. The ten biggest clones cover approximately 12% of the sample.

Sequencing input: peripheral blood. Recombination connected TRBV29-1 to TRBJ2-7; 7 matching bases give a weak D call of TRBD2. This TCR derives from a man older than 75 with acute or convalescent COVID-19. The bases are TGCAGCGTTGCTACGGGGGGCGGCGAGCAGTACTTC. Its translation reads: CSVATGGGEQYF.